Detailed here is one T cell receptor beta chain. The target of this receptor is not known. No quality values exist for individual bases; no much larger clone is one base distant. The library was produced with the immunoSEQ multiplex PCR assay. A mixture of 60 forward primers for TCR Vbeta segments and 13 reverse primers for TCR Jbeta segments was used in the multiplex PCR. Amplification of the CDR3 region of rearranged TCR beta genes was performed with a multiplex PCR assay on genomic DNA. The Illumina HiSeq System was used to sequence the amplified TCR beta libraries as 87-base-pair reads. The authors processed their data as follows. A later analysis tallied approximately 87 million unique TCR beta chains across the 666 repertoires, and around 12 million of those chains were shared by two or more donors. A nearest-neighbor algorithm error-corrected the raw reads and collapsed the reads into unique sequences, merging closely related sequences to remove PCR and sequencing errors. Alignment of CDR3 sequences to IMGT reference sequences was used to assign V, D and J gene segments. Each retained sequence needed at least a six-nucleotide match to both a V gene segment and a J gene segment. A rearrangement counted as productive if the CDR3 had no stop codons and remained in frame with V and J, and every other rearrangement counted as non-productive. Following IMGT convention, CDR3 was defined as the stretch from the second conserved V-encoded cysteine up to the conserved J-encoded phenylalanine. The earlier analysis of 587 of the donors excluded sequences that lacked an unambiguous match to a single V gene segment. In an earlier analysis of roughly 600 of the donors, a V segment was called functional when productive rearrangements were above 56.7%, and segregating when the standard deviation between donors exceeded 5%. A statistical classification framework was built for diagnosing cytomegalovirus status from the catalog of TCR beta chain sequences. In a later analysis, TCR nucleotide sequences were compared against IMGT/GENE-DB human TR gene sequences so that V and J genes could be assigned. The TCRdist pipeline was used in a later analysis to assign CDR3 sequences and most-parsimonious VDJ recombination scenarios. In a later analysis, each TCR beta chain was defined by its CDR3 amino acid sequence together with its V-gene family, and reads without a unique V-gene family were excluded. As a way to deal with suspected cross-contamination and a sequencing artifact, a later analysis dropped 592 nucleotide sequences that were highly shared and had low generation probability. For each public chain, a later analysis derived a clonal expansion index from normalized ranks of inferred template counts within each repertoire. A later analysis computed generation probabilities with a VDJ recombination model fitted to out-of-frame rearrangements, and checked the results against IGoR. Hypergeometric tests were used in a later analysis to score TCR-TCR, TCR-HLA and TCR-CMV co-occurrence, with a repertoire-size bias correction applied to the TCR pairs. A later analysis estimated false discovery rates by permuting HLA or CMV assignments 20 times. In a later analysis, co-occurring TCRs were grouped using DBSCAN, and TCRdist sequence similarity was added for clustering within HLA-allele-positive subsets. Co-occurrence clustering excluded repertoires with fewer than 30,000 or more than 120,000 public chains, plus five with anomalous nucleotide sharing. TCRdb stores this immuneACCESS table with in-frame sequences only. Part of the clones is absent; in the studies checked, under half of the shortfall reflects unresolved V genes, and no reason is known for the rest. V, J and clone size derive from that table, while D and trimming were established from the DNA sequence. For this sample the table gives some 65,000 clones, of which 60% to 80% were detected only once. The ten largest clones add up to around 2.7% of the sample.

These data originate in a study of cytomegalovirus exposure and HLA in healthy donors (dated by TCRdb to about 2017). The study in broad terms: An earlier analysis of approximately 640 of the donors reported 250 to 300 Gb of sequence data and some 120 million unique TCR beta sequences from some 180 million T cells. An early release that covered some 640 HLA-typed donors contained about 300 gigabases of sequencing data and roughly 84 million unique TCR sequences. Of the roughly 400 genotyped donors, roughly 80% fell in the genetic ancestry cluster associated with self-reported Caucasian donors. The study aimed to test whether signatures of past pathogen exposure could be identified by cataloging public T cell receptors. The study profiled the T cell repertoires of hundreds of subjects by immunosequencing and related them to cytomegalovirus serostatus. Along with the approximately 700-subject first cohort, a separate validation cohort of approximately 110 different subjects was used. The study combined high-throughput TCR immunosequencing, statistical association of individual TCRs with disease status, and machine learning to predict cytomegalovirus infection status. To study patterns of TCR occurrence, a later analysis re-analyzed previously published TCR beta repertoires from 666 donors and added high-resolution HLA genotyping. Rather than using new phenotypic data, the later analysis identified candidate immune exposures from TCR beta sequences and from how often those sequences occurred across donors. An earlier analysis of some 500 of the donors used high-throughput TCR beta sequencing to judge whether each TCR beta V gene segment behaved as functional or pseudogenic. Alongside the repertoire data, information on donor age, sex, ethnicity and CMV serostatus was compiled. A later genetic analysis took genome-wide SNP genotypes for about 65% of the 666 donors and used that subset as a discovery cohort. All discovery cohort repertoires had been generated using a single sequencing platform. Class I and class II HLA loci were covered by the typing at four-digit resolution. The number of typed donors differed by locus: about 620-640 for A, B, C, DRB1 and DQB1; some 500 for DQA1; approximately 610 for DPA1; and 400 to 480 for DPB1. Because of strong linkage in the cohort, four or five DR-DQ haplotypes were treated as single units for association and clustering. Among over 350 genotyped donors of the cohort, an average of about 240,000 unique TCR beta nucleotide sequences were sequenced per donor, around a sixth of them non-productive.

In total, approximately 690 healthy bone marrow donors made up the cohort. Cohort members were all nominally healthy when sampled, although unrecorded immune exposures were likely present. The donor was CMV seronegative and was included in the group of about 350 seronegative cohort members. Each donor provided a peripheral blood sample, and peripheral blood mononuclear cells were used for TCR beta sequencing. The Qiagen DNeasy Blood Extraction Kit was used to extract genomic DNA from the blood cell samples. General conclusions and limits of the study: When HLA alleles, especially DR and DQ, strongly co-occurred, attributing TCR associations to individual alleles was difficult. A cluster of highly shared sequence variants was judged likely to be a technical artifact of the sequencing pipeline. According to a later genetic analysis, donors in an Asian-associated ancestry cluster had fewer N-insertions in productive TCRs than the approximately 710-donor mean. The study listed 164 TCR beta chains as associated with cytomegalovirus. In a later analysis, HLA-associated TCR beta chains were found to be more clonally expanded and to have lower generation probabilities than equally common non-associated chains. Immune exposure information for the cohort was limited to CMV serostatus. In vitro tests confirmed that a few of the cytomegalovirus-associated TCR beta chains recognize cytomegalovirus antigens. A later analysis found that TCR association rates varied across HLA loci, with DRB1 alleles showing the most associated TCRs and HLA-C alleles the fewest. V-gene and J-gene trimming of TCR beta chains was associated with a missense DCLRE1C variant in a later genetic analysis, and the association was replicated in an independent cohort. In an earlier analysis of approximately 590 of the donors, most TCR beta V segments appeared in productive rearrangements about 87% or about 30% of the time, broadly matching IMGT annotations. It was suggested by the authors that the approach could potentially be generalized to other disease states and immunological phenotypes. Linkage disequilibrium might explain the correlated functional status among segregating V segments, but an unknown experimental factor could not be excluded. Because HLA typing was missing for some donors at each locus, association tests included only the typed subset. The earlier analysis of a few hundred of the donors excluded 15 to 20 rarely observed V segments, including chromosome 9 orphons, because counts were too low. Most TCR sequences were seen in very few donors, while some public TCRs were found in many individuals. Presence/absence analyses assumed roughly uniform sequencing depth across donors, an assumption that may not hold. The classifier was reported to diagnose cytomegalovirus status with high specificity and sensitivity in both the original cohort and the validation cohort. Only TCR beta chains were sequenced in this cohort, and the absence of alpha or paired-chain data limited detectable features. In a later analysis, most CMV-associated TCR beta chains were found to appear HLA-restricted, with HLA associations seemingly driven largely by CMV exposure. According to a later analysis, parvovirus B19, influenza, CMV and Epstein-Barr virus appeared linked to several top co-occurrence clusters. A further reported finding was that TCR beta sequences accurately predicted the HLA-A and HLA-B alleles for most subjects in the first cohort. A later analysis associated 17,000 or so TCR beta sequences with specific HLA alleles at a false discovery rate of 0.05. The 87-base-pair reads could not distinguish some IMGT-functional V segments, including TRBV6-2 and TRBV6-3, so those segments were excluded.

After removal of 3 bases from V and 8 bases from J, the junction retains 7 bases not matched to a gene. The germline V gene encodes CDR1 SGHNT and CDR2 YYREEE (reference sequence). Inclusive of the bounding cysteine and phenylalanine, the CDR3 is 13 residues long. Only the CDR3 DNA is retained, 39 bases long and in frame from the first base. The clonotype was recovered from a man aged 25-45 years in good health and CMV-seronegative. This chain is built from TRBV5-4 and TRBJ1-2, and 7 bases in between align with TRBD1. The sequencing input was PBMCs. This receptor carries the CDR3 CASSSQTGWGYTF. The DNA is TGTGCCAGCAGCTCACAGACAGGGTGGGGCTACACCTTC.